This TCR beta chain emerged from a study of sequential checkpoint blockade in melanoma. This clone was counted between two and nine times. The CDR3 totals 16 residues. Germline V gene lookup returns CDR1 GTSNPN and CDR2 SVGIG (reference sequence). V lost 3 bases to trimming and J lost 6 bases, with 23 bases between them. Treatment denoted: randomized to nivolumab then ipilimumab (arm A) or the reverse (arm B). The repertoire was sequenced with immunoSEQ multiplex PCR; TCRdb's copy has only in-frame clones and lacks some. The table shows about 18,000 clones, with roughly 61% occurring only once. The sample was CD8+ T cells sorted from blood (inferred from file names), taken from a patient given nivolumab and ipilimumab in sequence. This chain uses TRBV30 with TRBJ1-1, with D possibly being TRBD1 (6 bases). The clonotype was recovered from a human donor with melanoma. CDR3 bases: TGTGCCTGGAGCATCCCGACGACCCCGGGGGGCCCTGAAGCTTTCTTT. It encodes CAWSIPTTPGGPEAFF.